This T cell receptor beta chain was retrieved from a study of T cell responses to AZD1222 COVID-19 vaccine. TCRdb's copy holds only in-frame clones and misses some; the assay was immunoSEQ multiplex PCR. Here the sample table reports some 150,000 clones. The germline gives CDR1 SNHLY, CDR2 FYNNEI. The CDR3 runs to 12 residues. V lost 4 bases, J lost 3 bases, and 4 bases lay in between. Sequenced: peripheral blood. The receptor was isolated from an adult in good health. The chain is built from TRBV2 and TRBJ2-1; unclear D gene. The CDR3 loop reads CASSGVYNEQFF. The CDR3 bases are TGTGCCAGCAGTGGTGTCTACAATGAGCAGTTCTTC. Looking up the rest from reference TRBV2 and TRBJ2-1 gives the full variable domain: EPEVTQTPSHQVTQMGQEVILRCVPISNHLYFYWYRQILGQKVEFLVSFYNNEISEKSEIFDDQFSVERPDGSNFTLKIRSTKLEDSAMYFCASSGVYNEQFFGPGTRLTVL.